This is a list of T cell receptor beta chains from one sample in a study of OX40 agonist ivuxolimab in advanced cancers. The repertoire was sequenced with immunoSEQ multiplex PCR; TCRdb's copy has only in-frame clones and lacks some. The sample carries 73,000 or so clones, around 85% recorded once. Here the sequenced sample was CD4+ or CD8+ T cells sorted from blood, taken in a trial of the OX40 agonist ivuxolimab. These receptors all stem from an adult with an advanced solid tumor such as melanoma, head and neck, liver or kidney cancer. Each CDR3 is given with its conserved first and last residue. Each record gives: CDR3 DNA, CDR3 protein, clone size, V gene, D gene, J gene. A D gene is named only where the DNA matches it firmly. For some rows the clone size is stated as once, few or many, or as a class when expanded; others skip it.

CDR3nt: TGTGCCAGCAGCTTGGTGGCAGTCAGCTATGGCTACACCTTC
CDR3aa: CASSLVAVSYGYTF
abundance: -
v_gene: TRBV5-8
d_gene: -
j_gene: TRBJ1-2

CDR3nt: TGTGCCAGCAGCTTCCCTAGCACAGATACGCAGTATTTT
CDR3aa: CASSFPSTDTQYF
abundance: once
v_gene: TRBV7-9
d_gene: -
j_gene: TRBJ2-3

CDR3nt: TGTGCCAGCAGCTCACTGGGAGGGGCGAAACCGAATTCACCCCTCCACTTT
CDR3aa: CASSSLGGAKPNSPLHF
abundance: -
v_gene: TRBV5-4
d_gene: -
j_gene: TRBJ1-6

CDR3nt: TGTGCCAGCAGTGAAGGGAATAGCGGCTACGAGCAGTACTTC
CDR3aa: CASSEGNSGYEQYF
abundance: -
v_gene: TRBV6-1
d_gene: -
j_gene: TRBJ2-7

CDR3nt: TGTGCCTGGAGTCCCCCACAGGGGGTTAATTCACCCCTCCACTTT
CDR3aa: CAWSPPQGVNSPLHF
abundance: -
v_gene: TRBV30
d_gene: TRBD1
j_gene: TRBJ1-6

CDR3nt: TGTGCCAGCAGCCAAGGACGGAGATATGGCTACACCTTC
CDR3aa: CASSQGRRYGYTF
abundance: -
v_gene: TRBV14
d_gene: -
j_gene: TRBJ1-2

CDR3nt: TGTGCCAGCAGCTTAAGTAGAACGGAGACCCAGTACTTC
CDR3aa: CASSLSRTETQYF
abundance: -
v_gene: TRBV11-3
d_gene: -
j_gene: TRBJ2-5

CDR3nt: TGTGCCAGCACCCTCGAGTCCTACGGGACTGAAGCTTTCTTT
CDR3aa: CASTLESYGTEAFF
abundance: few
v_gene: TRBV2
d_gene: -
j_gene: TRBJ1-1

CDR3nt: TGTGCCAGCAGCCAAGAGGTCAACCCCGGGACAGGGAGTTATGGCTACACCTTC
CDR3aa: CASSQEVNPGTGSYGYTF
abundance: -
v_gene: TRBV4-2
d_gene: TRBD1
j_gene: TRBJ1-2

CDR3nt: TGTGCCAGCTCACCCTCCTCCGGGACAGGGAATCAGCCCCAGCATTTT
CDR3aa: CASSPSSGTGNQPQHF
abundance: -
v_gene: TRBV18
d_gene: TRBD1
j_gene: TRBJ1-5

CDR3nt: TGCAGCGTGAAGGGGACTCCCAGCGATCGAACTAATGAAAAACTGTTTTTT
CDR3aa: CSVKGTPSDRTNEKLFF
abundance: -
v_gene: TRBV29-1
d_gene: -
j_gene: TRBJ1-4

CDR3nt: TGTGCTAGTGGTTTATCGGTCGGCGGGGAGCTGTTTTTT
CDR3aa: CASGLSVGGELFF
abundance: -
v_gene: TRBV12-5
d_gene: -
j_gene: TRBJ2-2

CDR3nt: TGTGCCAGCAGCTTAGATGGGGGATCGAATACGCAGTATTTT
CDR3aa: CASSLDGGSNTQYF
abundance: -
v_gene: TRBV7-8
d_gene: -
j_gene: TRBJ2-3

CDR3nt: TGTGCCAGCAGTCCCAGGGTTGGGTCCTACAATGAGCAGTTCTTC
CDR3aa: CASSPRVGSYNEQFF
abundance: -
v_gene: TRBV6-1
d_gene: -
j_gene: TRBJ2-1

CDR3nt: TGTGCCAGCAGTCCGCCCCCAACAGGGGGAGTTAACTACGAGCAGTACTTC
CDR3aa: CASSPPPTGGVNYEQYF
abundance: -
v_gene: TRBV27
d_gene: TRBD1
j_gene: TRBJ2-7

CDR3nt: TGTGCCAGCAGTCCAGGGGGCCGGGGCACTGAAGCTTTCTTT
CDR3aa: CASSPGGRGTEAFF
abundance: -
v_gene: TRBV13
d_gene: TRBD1
j_gene: TRBJ1-1

CDR3nt: TGTGCCAGCAGCGGCCGGGACACTAATGAAAAACTGTTTTTT
CDR3aa: CASSGRDTNEKLFF
abundance: few
v_gene: TRBV9
d_gene: -
j_gene: TRBJ1-4

CDR3nt: TGCGCCAGCAGCTCCGGGACAGGGGGAAATGAGCAGTTCTTC
CDR3aa: CASSSGTGGNEQFF
abundance: -
v_gene: TRBV5-1
d_gene: TRBD1
j_gene: TRBJ2-1

CDR3nt: TGCAGTGCTAGACAGGGCAGTTTAACTTTCTTT
CDR3aa: CSARQGSLTFF
abundance: once
v_gene: TRBV20-1
d_gene: -
j_gene: TRBJ1-1

CDR3nt: TGCGCCAGCAGCTCCGGAGCGGGGGTTGTTGGCACAGATACGCAGTATTTT
CDR3aa: CASSSGAGVVGTDTQYF
abundance: -
v_gene: TRBV5-1
d_gene: TRBD2
j_gene: TRBJ2-3

CDR3nt: TGTGCCAGCAGCCTCTGGGGACTAGCGGGCTCCTACAATGAGCAGTTCTTC
CDR3aa: CASSLWGLAGSYNEQFF
abundance: -
v_gene: TRBV5-6
d_gene: TRBD2
j_gene: TRBJ2-1

CDR3nt: TGTGCCAGCAGTTACGGTGGCGGGAGGCAGAATTCACCCCTCCACTTT
CDR3aa: CASSYGGGRQNSPLHF
abundance: -
v_gene: TRBV6-5
d_gene: -
j_gene: TRBJ1-6

CDR3nt: TGTGCCAGCAGCTTAGCGTGGGGGGGACGTAATTCACCCCTCCACTTT
CDR3aa: CASSLAWGGRNSPLHF
abundance: -
v_gene: TRBV7-7
d_gene: -
j_gene: TRBJ1-6

CDR3nt: TGTGCCAGCAGCTCCCGACTGGGGAACACAGATACGCAGTATTTT
CDR3aa: CASSSRLGNTDTQYF
abundance: -
v_gene: TRBV5-5
d_gene: -
j_gene: TRBJ2-3

CDR3nt: TGTGCTAGCAGCTTACTACAGAACACTGAAGCTTTCTTT
CDR3aa: CASSLLQNTEAFF
abundance: once
v_gene: TRBV7-7
d_gene: -
j_gene: TRBJ1-1

CDR3nt: TGTGCCAGCAGCCCTTGGACAGCTAGCACAGATACGCAGTATTTT
CDR3aa: CASSPWTASTDTQYF
abundance: -
v_gene: TRBV11-2
d_gene: -
j_gene: TRBJ2-3

CDR3nt: TGCGCCAGCAGCCAAGCTGTGGAAGAGACCCAGTACTTC
CDR3aa: CASSQAVEETQYF
abundance: once
v_gene: TRBV4-3
d_gene: -
j_gene: TRBJ2-5

CDR3nt: TGTGCCAGCAGCTTAGTGGCGGGGGGGTTCGGAGAGACCCAGTACTTC
CDR3aa: CASSLVAGGFGETQYF
abundance: many
v_gene: TRBV7-6
d_gene: TRBD2
j_gene: TRBJ2-5

CDR3nt: TGTGCCAGCAGCTTAGGAGGGACTAGGTTTGATACGCAGTATTTT
CDR3aa: CASSLGGTRFDTQYF
abundance: once
v_gene: TRBV7-2
d_gene: TRBD2
j_gene: TRBJ2-3

CDR3nt: TGCAGCGTCTCGCGGGTTTCAGGGGGGAACACCGGGGAGCTGTTTTTT
CDR3aa: CSVSRVSGGNTGELFF
abundance: -
v_gene: TRBV29-1
d_gene: TRBD1
j_gene: TRBJ2-2

CDR3nt: TGTGCCAGCAGCTTCGGAGGTAGCGGGGGGGCAGATACGCAGTATTTT
CDR3aa: CASSFGGSGGADTQYF
abundance: once
v_gene: TRBV5-5
d_gene: TRBD2
j_gene: TRBJ2-3

CDR3nt: TGTGCCAGCAGCTCAGGCGGCCTAGCGGGCTCCTACGAGCAGTACTTC
CDR3aa: CASSSGGLAGSYEQYF
abundance: few
v_gene: TRBV5-4
d_gene: TRBD2
j_gene: TRBJ2-7

CDR3nt: TGTGCCAGCAGCTTGTCCGGGGAGCTGTTTTTT
CDR3aa: CASSLSGELFF
abundance: -
v_gene: TRBV5-6
d_gene: -
j_gene: TRBJ2-2

CDR3nt: TGTGCCAGCAGCTTCGCCGGGACTCTACCAAGCGACGAGCAGTACTTC
CDR3aa: CASSFAGTLPSDEQYF
abundance: -
v_gene: TRBV7-2
d_gene: -
j_gene: TRBJ2-7

CDR3nt: TGTGCCAGCTCTGGAGGGGGCCTGCACAATGAGCAGTTCTTC
CDR3aa: CASSGGGLHNEQFF
abundance: -
v_gene: TRBV7-3
d_gene: -
j_gene: TRBJ2-1

CDR3nt: TGTGCCAGCAACGAGGGACTGCAAGATCAGCCCCAGCATTTT
CDR3aa: CASNEGLQDQPQHF
abundance: -
v_gene: TRBV9
d_gene: -
j_gene: TRBJ1-5

CDR3nt: TGTGCCAGCAGCACACAGAATTCACCCCTCCACTTT
CDR3aa: CASSTQNSPLHF
abundance: -
v_gene: TRBV5-8
d_gene: -
j_gene: TRBJ1-6

CDR3nt: TGTGCCAGCAGCTTAGTGAGCGGGGGGGCAGATACGCAGTATTTT
CDR3aa: CASSLVSGGADTQYF
abundance: -
v_gene: TRBV7-2
d_gene: TRBD2
j_gene: TRBJ2-3

CDR3nt: TGTGCCAGCGGGAAAAACAGGAACTCTGGGGCCAACGTCCTGACTTTC
CDR3aa: CASGKNRNSGANVLTF
abundance: -
v_gene: TRBV7-9
d_gene: -
j_gene: TRBJ2-6

CDR3nt: TGCGCCAGCAGCCACGCGGGGAACACCGGGGAGCTGTTTTTT
CDR3aa: CASSHAGNTGELFF
abundance: -
v_gene: TRBV4-3
d_gene: -
j_gene: TRBJ2-2

CDR3nt: TGTGCCAGCCCCAGAGGCCAGGGCGCCAGTCCTGGTGAGCAGTTCTTC
CDR3aa: CASPRGQGASPGEQFF
abundance: -
v_gene: TRBV27
d_gene: -
j_gene: TRBJ2-1

CDR3nt: TGTGCCAGCAGCTCTTCACTAGCGGGGTCCTACGAGCAGTACTTC
CDR3aa: CASSSSLAGSYEQYF
abundance: -
v_gene: TRBV7-2
d_gene: TRBD2
j_gene: TRBJ2-7

CDR3nt: TGCAGCGTTAAGACAATACAGAGCACAGATACGCAGTATTTT
CDR3aa: CSVKTIQSTDTQYF
abundance: -
v_gene: TRBV29-1
d_gene: -
j_gene: TRBJ2-3

CDR3nt: TGTGCCAGCAGACGTGGGGGGGGCGGTAATGAAAAACTGTTTTTT
CDR3aa: CASRRGGGGNEKLFF
abundance: -
v_gene: TRBV28
d_gene: -
j_gene: TRBJ1-4

CDR3nt: TGTGCCAGCAGCCGATACTCACCCGGGACACCTGTGGGTCAGCCCCAGCATTTT
CDR3aa: CASSRYSPGTPVGQPQHF
abundance: -
v_gene: TRBV27
d_gene: -
j_gene: TRBJ1-5

CDR3nt: TGTGCCAGCAGCACCAGACAGGGGGTAAGGAACACTGAAGCTTTCTTT
CDR3aa: CASSTRQGVRNTEAFF
abundance: -
v_gene: TRBV27
d_gene: TRBD1
j_gene: TRBJ1-1

CDR3nt: TGTGCCAGTAGTATTCCTTTAGCCAAAAACATTCAGTACTTC
CDR3aa: CASSIPLAKNIQYF
abundance: -
v_gene: TRBV19
d_gene: -
j_gene: TRBJ2-4

CDR3nt: TGTGCCAGCAGCTTGGTGGACAGACCCACCGGGGAGCTGTTTTTT
CDR3aa: CASSLVDRPTGELFF
abundance: -
v_gene: TRBV5-8
d_gene: -
j_gene: TRBJ2-2

CDR3nt: TGTGCCAGCTCAGTACCGGAGGCCGAAAAACTGTTTTTT
CDR3aa: CASSVPEAEKLFF
abundance: -
v_gene: TRBV18
d_gene: -
j_gene: TRBJ1-4

CDR3nt: TGCAGCGTCACAATAACAGGGGTCGGGGAGCTGTTTTTT
CDR3aa: CSVTITGVGELFF
abundance: -
v_gene: TRBV29-1
d_gene: TRBD1
j_gene: TRBJ2-2

CDR3nt: TGTGCCAGCCGACGACAGGGTGGCTCCGGGGAGCTGTTTTTT
CDR3aa: CASRRQGGSGELFF
abundance: -
v_gene: TRBV6-5
d_gene: TRBD1
j_gene: TRBJ2-2

CDR3nt: TGCGCCAGCAGCCCTGTGGGGCGGCGCGACGAGCAGTACTTC
CDR3aa: CASSPVGRRDEQYF
abundance: few
v_gene: TRBV5-1
d_gene: -
j_gene: TRBJ2-7

CDR3nt: TGTGCCAGCAGCCGGACAGGCAATGAGCAGTTCTTC
CDR3aa: CASSRTGNEQFF
abundance: -
v_gene: TRBV11-2
d_gene: TRBD1
j_gene: TRBJ2-1

CDR3nt: TGTGCCAGCAGAACGAGAGGGAACACTGAAGCTTTCTTT
CDR3aa: CASRTRGNTEAFF
abundance: -
v_gene: TRBV6-9
d_gene: -
j_gene: TRBJ1-1

CDR3nt: TGTGCCAGCAGCCTCGACAGAGCTGGGGCCAACGTCCTAACTTTC
CDR3aa: CASSLDRAGANVLTF
abundance: once
v_gene: TRBV7-2
d_gene: -
j_gene: TRBJ2-6